Listed below are T cell receptor beta chains from one sample, sequenced in a study of human T cells and chemical hapten exposure. Using its own MiXCR run on the RACE reads, TCRdb lists one record per CDR3 protein. The sample has some 340,000 distinct CDR3 sequences, under 9% seen once. Here the sequenced sample was whole blood, taken in connection with sensitization to the hapten diphenylcyclopropenone (DPC). The receptors come from a woman aged 18-29 years with alopecia areata. Some clones in this sample may be carry-over from other donors' samples. The CDR3 runs from the conserved cysteine through the conserved F or W. A D gene is named only where the DNA matches it firmly. Clone size is shown for a subset of rows, as once, few, many or a class of expanded clone.

J gene	clone size	CDR3 length	D gene	V gene	CDR3 DNA	CDR3 protein
TRBJ2-3	.	16	TRBD2	TRBV15	TGTGCCACCAGCAGGAACCCAGCGGGGGGGCTAGGAGCGCAGTATTTT	CATSRNPAGGLGAQYF
TRBJ2-3	.	14	.	TRBV7-2	TGTGCCAGCAATGGCGGCGAAAGCACAGATACGCAGTATTTT	CASNGGESTDTQYF
TRBJ2-1	few	15	.	TRBV7-3	TGTGCCAGCAGCTTATCGACGGGAGAGTACAATGAGCAGTTCTTC	CASSLSTGEYNEQFF
TRBJ1-2	.	13	.	TRBV5-5	TGTGCCAGCAGCTTCAAACACGCGGGCGGCTACACCTTC	CASSFKHAGGYTF
TRBJ1-3	few	15	.	TRBV10-3	TGTGCCATCAGTGATTCGAGGGAGACTGGAAACACCATATATTTT	CAISDSRETGNTIYF
TRBJ2-1	few	17	.	TRBV7-9	TGTGCCAGCAGCTTCGAGCTGGCAGACAACTTTTACAATGAGCAGTTCTTC	CASSFELADNFYNEQFF
TRBJ2-5	many	15	TRBD2	TRBV6-5	TGTGCCAGCAGTCCCCTAGCGGGGGGCTGGGAGACCCAGTACTTC	CASSPLAGGWETQYF
TRBJ2-5	.	15	.	TRBV28	TGTGTCAGCAGCCCTCTGGGGATGTACCAAGAGACCCAGTACTTC	CVSSPLGMYQETQYF
TRBJ2-7	many	15	.	TRBV4-3	TGCGCCAGCAGCCAAGATAGGCAGGGATTCTACGAGCAGTACTTC	CASSQDRQGFYEQYF
TRBJ1-1	.	13	.	TRBV5-4	TGTGCCAGCACTATCTGGGGAGACACTGAAGCTTTCTTT	CASTIWGDTEAFF
TRBJ2-4	many	15	.	TRBV12-3/TRBV12-4	TGTGCCAGCAGTTTCTCGGTTTTAGCCAAAAACATTCAGTACTTC	CASSFSVLAKNIQYF
TRBJ2-1	few	16	TRBD1	TRBV2	TGTGCCAGCAGTCCCGGGGCCAGGGGGCCCCAAAATGAGCAGTTCTTC	CASSPGARGPQNEQFF
TRBJ1-4	few	13	.	TRBV29-1	TGCAGCGTCCGGGTAGGGGTGGAAGAAAAACTGTTTTTT	CSVRVGVEEKLFF
TRBJ2-1	.	16	TRBD2	TRBV7-3	TGTGCCAGCAGCTTTCCAGCGGGGGGCTCCTACAATGAGCAGTTCTTC	CASSFPAGGSYNEQFF
TRBJ2-7	few	13	.	TRBV20-1	TGCAGTTCGGGACGCCGGGGGAGTTACGAGCAGTACTTC	CSSGRRGSYEQYF
TRBJ1-5	.	15	.	TRBV15	TGTGCCACCAGCGGGGAGGGGTTTAGCAATCAGCCCCAGCATTTT	CATSGEGFSNQPQHF
TRBJ2-1	.	11	.	TRBV27	TGTGCCAGCAGTTTATTAGATGAGCAGTTCTTC	CASSLLDEQFF
TRBJ2-3	.	14	TRBD1	TRBV27	TGTGCCAGCCGAGGTTCCAGGGGGACAGATACGCAGTATTTT	CASRGSRGTDTQYF
TRBJ2-3	many	15	TRBD1	TRBV27	TGTGCCAGCAGTTTCGAACAGGGGGCGTCAGATACGCAGTATTTT	CASSFEQGASDTQYF
TRBJ1-2	.	11	.	TRBV28	TGTGCCAGCAGTAGGGCCTATGGCTACACCTTC	CASSRAYGYTF
TRBJ2-7	few	15	TRBD2	TRBV19	TGTGCCAGTAGTGGAATTAGCGGGGACTCCTACGAGCAGTACTTC	CASSGISGDSYEQYF
TRBJ2-3	few	17	TRBD2	TRBV6-5	TGTGCCAGCAGTTACTCGAAGACTAGCCCTTTCACAGATACGCAGTATTTT	CASSYSKTSPFTDTQYF
TRBJ1-5	.	14	TRBD1	TRBV12-5	TGTGCTACGACCGGGACAGTTAGCAATCAGCCCCAGCATTTT	CATTGTVSNQPQHF
TRBJ2-7	many	14	.	TRBV6-2/TRBV6-3	TGTGCCAGCAGTTACGGCTCTCTAGACTACGAGCAGTACTTC	CASSYGSLDYEQYF
TRBJ2-7	many	14	TRBD1	TRBV4-2	TGTGCCAGCAGCCAAGCGTACAGGGGCAACGAGCAGTACTTC	CASSQAYRGNEQYF
TRBJ1-1	.	15	.	TRBV11-2	TGTGCCAGCAGCGGTAGGAGGGGCCAGAACACTGAAGCTTTCTTT	CASSGRRGQNTEAFF
TRBJ1-5	few	14	.	TRBV2	TGTGCCAGCAGTATCCTGGGTAAAAATCAGCCCCAGCATTTT	CASSILGKNQPQHF
TRBJ2-2	many	17	.	TRBV14	TGTGCCAGCAGCCAAGATTTAGGGCACGCTGCCACCGGGGAGCTGTTTTTT	CASSQDLGHAATGELFF
TRBJ1-4	.	18	TRBD1	TRBV2	TGTGCCTCAGGGACAGGGGGCGGGATTTCGCCTAAGAATGAAAAACTGTTTTTT	CASGTGGGISPKNEKLFF
TRBJ1-3	few	17	.	TRBV11-2	TGTGCCAGCAGCTTAGTCCAGGACGGGTCCTCTGGAAACACCATATATTTT	CASSLVQDGSSGNTIYF
TRBJ2-7	many	14	.	TRBV28	TGTGCCAGCAGTCCCCGAGGTAGCTCCTACGAGCAGTACTTC	CASSPRGSSYEQYF
TRBJ2-1	few	16	TRBD1	TRBV6-2/TRBV6-3	TGTGCCAGCAGTTACTCGAGACAGGGGATCTACAATGAGCAGTTCTTC	CASSYSRQGIYNEQFF
TRBJ1-6	.	12	TRBD1	TRBV10-3	TGTGCCATGGGACAGGGGGAAACACCCCTCCACTTT	CAMGQGETPLHF
TRBJ1-5	.	14	.	TRBV3-1	TGTGCCAGCAGCTCGAGCATAAGCAATCAGCCCCAGCATTTT	CASSSSISNQPQHF
TRBJ2-1	many	14	.	TRBV6-1	TGTGCCAGCAGTGAAGTGCGGGGCCCGGATGAGCAGTTCTTC	CASSEVRGPDEQFF
TRBJ2-5	many	14	.	TRBV12-3/TRBV12-4	TGTGCCAGCAGTTCCATGGAGGGGTCGGAGACCCAGTACTTC	CASSSMEGSETQYF
TRBJ1-4	.	13	.	TRBV12-3/TRBV12-4	TGTGCCAGCAGAGGACGGGGACGGGAAAAACTGTTTTTT	CASRGRGREKLFF
TRBJ2-2	few	13	.	TRBV12-3/TRBV12-4	TGTGCCAGCAGTCCACGACAGACCGGGGAGCTGTTTTTT	CASSPRQTGELFF
TRBJ1-4	.	13	.	TRBV12-3/TRBV12-4	TGTGCCAGCAGTTTAGGGGGCCGAGGGAAACAGTTTTTT	CASSLGGRGKQFF
TRBJ2-3	.	15	.	TRBV9	TGTGCCAGCAGCGTAGACGCCAGGTGGCCAGATACGCAGTATTTT	CASSVDARWPDTQYF
TRBJ2-1	.	16	TRBD2	TRBV5-6	TGTGCCAGCAGTATGGAGGGACTAGCGGGAAACAATGAGCAGTTCTTC	CASSMEGLAGNNEQFF
TRBJ1-1	few	14	.	TRBV12-3/TRBV12-4	TGTGCCAGCAGTTACGGGCAGGGGAGGACTGAAGCTTTCTTT	CASSYGQGRTEAFF
TRBJ2-1	many	16	TRBD1	TRBV20-1	TGCAGTGCTAGAGACTTTGGGACAGGGGTAAGGGATGAGCAGTTCTTC	CSARDFGTGVRDEQFF
TRBJ1-6	many	16	TRBD1	TRBV20-1	TGCAGTGCTAGAGATATCGCAGGGGGCGACAATTCACCCCTCCACTTT	CSARDIAGGDNSPLHF
TRBJ2-7	few	15	TRBD1	TRBV5-1	TGCGCCAGCACCGCCGGACAGGGGGACGTCCACGAGCAGTACTTC	CASTAGQGDVHEQYF
TRBJ2-5	few	13	.	TRBV29-1	TGCAGCGTTGGAGGCGGCGGCCAAGAGACCCAGTACTTC	CSVGGGGQETQYF
TRBJ1-4	few	14	.	TRBV6-5	TGTGCCAGCAGGGCCCCGGAGTCTAATGAAAAACTGTTTTTT	CASRAPESNEKLFF
TRBJ1-5	many	15	.	TRBV6-5	TGTGCCAGCAGTTACTCGAGCGGGGAAACGGAGCCCCAGCATTTT	CASSYSSGETEPQHF
TRBJ2-7	.	12	.	TRBV29-1	TGCAGCGGTAGGTTCGGAATGGGCGAGCAGTACTTC	CSGRFGMGEQYF